This record looks at one T cell receptor (beta chain) sequence and its context. This sample stems from a study of blood T cell repertoires in COVID-19. Whole-study context: T cells, B-cell-depleted T cells, or PBMCs supplied cDNA or gDNA.

In the authors' methods: Reference gene primer amplification yielded estimated nucleated cell counts. Clones were sequenced by immunoSEQ multiplex PCR, and TCRdb holds only the in-frame ones, with some missing. V, J and clone size are those of that table, while D and trimming were read from the DNA. In the table there are roughly 190,000 clones, more than 75% of which are singletons. V gave up 3 bases and J gave up 5 bases; unmatched junction bases: 3. CDR1 SGHAT and CDR2 FQNNGV come from the germline V gene. The CDR3 consists of 15 residues. The receptor comes from a woman between 50 and 59 years old with active or convalescent COVID-19. Sequenced sample: peripheral blood. This chain joins TRBV11-2 and TRBJ2-7; 14 nucleotides match TRBD2. In DNA form, the CDR3 reads TGTGCCAGCAGCTTGGGACTAGCGGGAGTAGACGAGCAGTACTTC. This sequence encodes CASSLGLAGVDEQYF. The variable domain in full, completed from reference TRBV11-2 and TRBJ2-7, reads EAGVAQSPRYKIIEKRQSVAFWCNPISGHATLYWYQQILGQGPKLLIQFQNNGVVDDSQLPKDRFSAERLKGVDSTLKIQPAKLEDSAVYLCASSLGLAGVDEQYFGPGTRLTVT.